This section outlines one TCR beta chain sequence together with its context. Some clones are missing from TCRdb's copy, which holds only in-frame ones; the method was immunoSEQ multiplex PCR. Seen here are 30,000 to 40,000 clones, roughly 76% observed once, and the top ten hold 20%. This entry belongs to a study of OX40 agonist ivuxolimab in advanced cancers. Germline values: CDR1 SGHKS, CDR2 YYEKEE (reference sequence). The CDR3 is 14 amino acids. V lost 4 bases, J lost 5 bases, and 5 bases stayed unmatched. The genes are TRBV5-5 and TRBJ2-1, with 8 positions matching TRBD2. The sequence was obtained from an adult with an advanced solid tumor such as melanoma, head and neck, liver or kidney cancer. Source: CD4+ or CD8+ T cells sorted from blood, taken in a trial of the OX40 agonist ivuxolimab. The CDR3 loop is CASSLGTRNNEQFF. CDR3 sequence (DNA): TGTGCCAGCAGCCTCGGGACTAGAAACAATGAGCAGTTCTTC. Based on the CDR3 plus reference TRBV5-5 and TRBJ2-1, the full variable domain is DAGVTQSPTHLIKTRGQQVTLRCSPISGHKSVSWYQQVLGQGPQFIFQYYEKEERGRGNFPDRFSARQFPNYSSELNVNALLLGDSALYLCASSLGTRNNEQFFGPGTRLTVL.